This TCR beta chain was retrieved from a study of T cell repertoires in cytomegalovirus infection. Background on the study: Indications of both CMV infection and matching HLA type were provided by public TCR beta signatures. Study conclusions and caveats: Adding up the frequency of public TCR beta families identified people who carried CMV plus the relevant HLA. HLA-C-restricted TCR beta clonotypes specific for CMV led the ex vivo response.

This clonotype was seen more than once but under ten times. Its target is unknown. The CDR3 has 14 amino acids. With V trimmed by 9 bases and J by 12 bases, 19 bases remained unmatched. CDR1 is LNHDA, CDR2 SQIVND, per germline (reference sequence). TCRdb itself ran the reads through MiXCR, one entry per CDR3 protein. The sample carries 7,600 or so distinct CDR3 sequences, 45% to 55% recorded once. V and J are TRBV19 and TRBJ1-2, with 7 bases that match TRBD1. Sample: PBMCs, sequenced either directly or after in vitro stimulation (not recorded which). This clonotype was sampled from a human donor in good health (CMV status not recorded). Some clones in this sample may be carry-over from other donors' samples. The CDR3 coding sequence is TGTGCCAGGACTGTGACAGGGTTGTGGTCCGGCGACACCTTC. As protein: CARTVTGLWSGDTF.